This paragraph covers one T cell receptor beta chain sequence. As yet, its antigen is unknown. Germline and genes: mouse. The missing CDR3 end, 1 residue past where the read stops, is filled in from the germline J gene. This entry comes from a study of tissue T cells after allogeneic stem cell transplantation. Overall study findings and caveats: Tissue-detected TCR repertoire was only partly captured by blood and spleen T cells. Motif-based clustering found tissue-specific repertoire signatures shared across patients, though few clones were shared.

As to time point: mouse harvest day 7 after allogeneic transplant. Each mouse received 10^7 T-cell-depleted marrow cells plus 10^6 splenic CD5+ T cells by tail vein. This mouse GVHD model was MHC-mismatched B6 to BALB/c, profiled day 7 or 14. Germline CDR1 is NNHNN and CDR2 is SYGAGS (reference sequence). The V gene lost 3 bases and the J gene lost 4 bases, with 8 bases spanning the gap. This CDR3 is 12 amino acids long. Survey-depth TCRbeta CDR3 sequencing reported V/J genes and productive frequencies. TCRdb's copy holds only in-frame clones and misses some; the assay was immunoSEQ multiplex PCR. The repertoire consists of roughly 5,500 clones, with around 50% occurring once and the leading ten covering 10% to 13%.

Sequences were obtained from gut tissue. The sequence was obtained from a female BALB/c mouse given C57BL/6 T cells with graft-versus-host disease after an allogeneic hematopoietic cell transplant. V is TRBV13-2 and J is TRBJ2-7; perhaps TRBD1 as D (6 bases). The chain's CDR3 is CASGATGYEQYF. The CDR3 bases that were read are TGTGCCAGCGGTGCCACAGGGTATGAACAGTAC.